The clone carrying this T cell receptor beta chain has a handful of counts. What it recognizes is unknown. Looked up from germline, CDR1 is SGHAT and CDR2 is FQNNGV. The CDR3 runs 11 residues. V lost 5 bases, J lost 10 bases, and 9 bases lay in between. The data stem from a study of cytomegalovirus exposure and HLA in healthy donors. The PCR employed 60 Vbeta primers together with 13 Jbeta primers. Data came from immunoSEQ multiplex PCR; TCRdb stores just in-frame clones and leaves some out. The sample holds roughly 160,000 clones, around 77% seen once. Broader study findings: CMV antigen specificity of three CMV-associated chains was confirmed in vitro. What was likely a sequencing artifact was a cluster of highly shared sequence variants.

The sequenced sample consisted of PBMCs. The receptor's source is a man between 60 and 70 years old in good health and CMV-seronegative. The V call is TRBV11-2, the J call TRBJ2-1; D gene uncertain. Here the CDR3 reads CASSPRWEQFF. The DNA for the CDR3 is TGTGCCAGCAGCCCTCGGTGGGAGCAGTTCTTC.